The 22 T cell receptor beta chains below come from one sample, sequenced in a study of human T cells and chemical hapten exposure. TCRdb passed the RACE reads through MiXCR, listing each CDR3 protein once. The repertoire holds 180,000 or so distinct CDR3 sequences, with roughly 15% as singletons. The time point was: patch test 1, 2 weeks after DPC sensitization. The treatment denotes: therapeutic diphenylcyclopropenone sensitization with weekly scalp DPC. The starting material was whole blood, obtained in connection with sensitization to the hapten diphenylcyclopropenone (DPC). Receptors originate from a woman aged 25-40 years with alopecia areata. Some clones in this sample may be carry-over from other donors' samples.

The chain employs TRBV20-1 and TRBJ2-7; 10 bases align to TRBD1. The germline V gene encodes CDR1 DFQATT and CDR2 SNEGSKA (reference sequence). Losses at the gene ends were 4 bases for V and 6 bases for J; bases not matched to a gene: 9. The CDR3 sequence is 14 residues long. The CDR3 coding sequence is TGCAGTGCTAACTCCGGGACAGGGGCACCCGAGCAGTACTTC. It specifies CSANSGTGAPEQYF.

The chain links TRBV15 to TRBJ2-1, with TRBD2 identical over 11 bases. This CDR3 is 18 amino acids long. Germline loops: CDR1 LNHNV, CDR2 YYDKDF (reference sequence). With V trimmed by 1 base and J by 2 bases, 7 bases remained unmatched. CDR3 in amino acids: CATSRVVLAGEPYNEQFF. For the CDR3, the DNA is TGTGCCACCAGCAGAGTGGTACTAGCGGGAGAACCCTACAATGAGCAGTTCTTC.

The gene calls are TRBV2 and TRBJ1-2; D call uncertain. V lost 5 bases and J 1 base, leaving 2 bases between the germline ends. CDR1 SNHLY and CDR2 FYNNEI come from the germline V gene. The CDR3 length is 11 residues. CDR3 in DNA: TGTGCCAGCAGTAATAACTATGGCTACACCTTC. Its translation: CASSNNYGYTF.

This chain links TRBV6-2 or TRBV6-3 with TRBJ2-7; 8 bases are a match to TRBD1. The CDR3 has 14 residues. Losses at the gene ends were 5 bases for V and 2 bases for J; bases not matched to a gene: 5. CDR1 MNHEY and CDR2 SVGEGT come from the germline V gene. CDR3 sequence: CASSADRGTYEQYF. The CDR3 coding sequence is TGTGCCAGCAGTGCAGACAGGGGAACCTACGAGCAGTACTTC.

This clonotype was recorded a few times. The chain combines TRBV25-1 with TRBJ2-5; D is ambiguous. The CDR3 contains 14 residues. CDR1 MGHDK and CDR2 SYGVNS come from the germline V gene. V lost 1 base, J lost 2 bases, and 8 bases lay in between. CDR3 sequence: CASSEFVVQETQYF. The CDR3 DNA follows: TGTGCCAGCAGTGAATTTGTGGTACAAGAGACCCAGTACTTC.

This clonotype was picked up a small number of times. The chain uses TRBV6-5 and TRBJ1-2; perhaps TRBD1 as D (6 bases). Trimming took 8 bases from V and 5 from J, leaving 12 bases between them. In germline, CDR1 is MNHEY, CDR2 SVGAGI. The CDR3 loop spans 12 amino acids. CDR3 in amino acids: CASVGGGYGYTF. CDR3 nucleotides: TGTGCCAGCGTGGGAGGGGGGTATGGCTACACCTTC.

V usage is TRBV5-6 and J usage is TRBJ2-7; 11 bases agree with TRBD1. Per germline, CDR1 SGHDT and CDR2 YYEEEE. This CDR3 region has 15 residues. After removal of 1 base from V and 7 bases from J, the junction contained 7 bases not matched to a gene. This CDR3 is CASSLFGQGAREQYF. The CDR3 DNA reads TGTGCCAGCAGCTTGTTTGGACAGGGGGCGAGGGAGCAGTACTTC.

This clonotype was observed a few times. The V call is TRBV4-3, the J call TRBJ2-5, with 8 bases aligning to TRBD1. V shed 1 base and J 5 bases; nucleotides not matched to a gene: 12. The germline CDR1 and CDR2 sequences are LGHNA and YSLEER. The CDR3 contains 17 residues. The CDR3 is CASSQGWGQGARETQYF. The CDR3 DNA follows: TGCGCCAGCAGCCAAGGTTGGGGGCAGGGGGCGCGGGAGACCCAGTACTTC.

The chain is built from TRBV7-6 and TRBJ2-3, with TRBD1 as a possible D gene (6 bases). Trimming shortened V by 1 base and J by 1 base, and 15 bases separated the two germline ends. Germline V gene data show CDR1 as SGHVS and CDR2 as FNYEAQ. This CDR3 is built from 17 residues. This chain's CDR3 is CASSLGVSDSRTDTQYF. CDR3 sequence (DNA): TGTGCCAGCAGCTTAGGTGTTTCGGACAGCCGCACAGATACGCAGTATTTT.

At least ten counts were recorded for this clonotype. This chain connects TRBV12-3 or TRBV12-4 to TRBJ2-7, with a tentative D call TRBD1 (5 bases). Trimming cost V 2 bases and J 5 bases, with 13 bases left between them. The CDR3 is 14 amino acids. Here the CDR3 reads CASSLRQGGNEQYF. The CDR3, as DNA: TGTGCCAGCAGTTTAAGGCAGGGTGGGAACGAGCAGTACTTC.

The rearrangement uses TRBV10-3 and TRBJ2-5, with D tentatively TRBD1 (5 bases). Trimming took off 6 bases at V and 2 bases at J, with 10 bases between the two ends. The CDR3 has 13 amino acids. Germline assignment: CDR1 ENHRY and CDR2 SYGVKD. Written as DNA, the CDR3 is TGTGCCATCAGCAGACAGAGTCAAGAGACCCAGTACTTC. It specifies CAISRQSQETQYF.

This clonotype was detected only a few times. The chain links TRBV9 to TRBJ1-1; D is unresolved. V gave up 0 bases and J gave up 0 bases, with 6 bases separating them. This CDR3 spans 14 amino acids. Germline CDR1 and CDR2: SGDLS and YYNGEE. The CDR3 loop reads CASSVAGLNTEAFF. CDR3 nucleotides: TGTGCCAGCAGCGTAGCGGGCCTGAACACTGAAGCTTTCTTT.

This clonotype was seen a handful of times. The V and J genes are TRBV6-2 or TRBV6-3 and TRBJ2-3; 7 bases are a match to TRBD2. J lost 0 bases, V lost 5 bases, and 8 bases had no gene match. Germline CDR1 and CDR2: MNHEY and SVGEGT. The CDR3 contains 16 residues. The CDR3 loop is CASSQSGGSSTDTQYF. The CDR3 DNA reads TGTGCCAGCAGTCAATCGGGGGGTTCGAGCACAGATACGCAGTATTTT.

This clonotype was detected ten times or more. The chain employs TRBV5-5 and TRBJ2-3, with D hard to call. CDR3 length equals 15 residues. Trimming cost V 0 bases and J 0 bases, with 8 bases left between them. Germline-derived CDR1 and CDR2 are SGHKS and YYEKEE (reference sequence). The CDR3 coding sequence is TGTGCCAGCAGCTTGGGCCAGGCAAGCACAGATACGCAGTATTTT. It translates to CASSLGQASTDTQYF. The whole variable domain, filled in from reference TRBV5-5 and TRBJ2-3, reads DAGVTQSPTHLIKTRGQQVTLRCSPISGHKSVSWYQQVLGQGPQFIFQYYEKEERGRGNFPDRFSARQFPNYSSELNVNALLLGDSALYLCASSLGQASTDTQYFGPGTRLTVL.

This clonotype turned up a few times. The CDR3 DNA follows: TGTGCCAGCAGGAAGTCGGCGGAGGGTGAAAAACTGTTTTTT. It codes for CASRKSAEGEKLFF. The V gene is TRBV7-9, the J gene TRBJ1-4; D not certain. This CDR3 contains 14 residues. CDR1 is SEHNR and CDR2 is FQNEAQ in the germline V gene (reference sequence). Trimming cost V 6 bases and J 7 bases, with 15 bases left between them.

V is TRBV6-2 or TRBV6-3 and J is TRBJ2-1; 12 nucleotides agree with TRBD2. Germline CDR1 and CDR2: MNHEY and SVGEGT. This CDR3 has 15 residues. V gave up 5 bases and J gave up 9 bases; unmatched junction bases: 8. This CDR3 reads CASSELAGGIGEQFF. The CDR3 DNA is TGTGCCAGCAGTGAGCTAGCGGGAGGGATCGGTGAGCAGTTCTTC.

This clonotype was picked up many times. For the CDR3, the DNA is TGTGCCAGCAGCCCCGGACAGGGATTAGAGACCCAGTACTTC. This translates into CASSPGQGLETQYF. The chain is built from TRBV7-3 and TRBJ2-5, with 8 positions matching TRBD1. The CDR3 is 14 amino acids. J was trimmed by 4 bases and V by 5 bases; bases with no gene match: 6. Germline CDR1 SGHTA, CDR2 FQGTGA.

Only a few counts were recorded for this clonotype. This chain joins TRBV25-1 and TRBJ2-3, with 9 bases matching TRBD1. CDR3 size: 14 residues. Germline trimming cut 7 bases from V and 5 bases from J; bases unmatched to any gene: 7. Germline values: CDR1 MGHDK, CDR2 SYGVNS. In DNA, the CDR3 is TGTGCCAGCATAAGACAGGGGGGACGAGATACGCAGTATTTT. Its protein is CASIRQGGRDTQYF.

A few counts support this clonotype. The chain links TRBV19 to TRBJ1-2; D is uncertain. V gave up 7 bases and J gave up 0 bases, with 12 bases separating them. CDR1 and CDR2 (germline): LNHDA, SQIVND (reference sequence). The CDR3 loop spans 14 amino acids. The DNA for the CDR3 is TGTGCCAGTACCACCAACGGAGCTAACTATGGCTACACCTTC. Translating it yields CASTTNGANYGYTF.

This clonotype was detected ten times or more. The CDR3 region has the DNA TGCAGCGCTGACAGGTATAGCAATCAGCCCCAGCATTTT. Translating gives CSADRYSNQPQHF. The chain joins TRBV29-1 to TRBJ1-5; weak D call: TRBD1 (6 bases). The CDR3 has 13 amino acids. Trimming took off 7 bases at V and 0 bases at J, with 10 bases between the two ends. Per the germline V gene, CDR1 is SQVTM and CDR2 is ANQGSEA.

J is TRBJ1-1 and V is TRBV5-1; D not certain. The V and J ends lost 4 bases and 1 base respectively, with 8 bases between them. Germline CDR1 SGHRS, CDR2 YFSETQ. The CDR3 spans 13 residues. Here the CDR3 DNA reads TGCGCCAGCAGCATAAATCAGAACACTGAAGCTTTCTTT. This encodes CASSINQNTEAFF.

The rearrangement joins TRBV28 to TRBJ2-7; either TRBD1 or TRBD2 may supply D (5 bases each). There are 13 residues in the CDR3. Germline lookup yields CDR1 MDHEN and CDR2 SYDVKM. Trimming took 2 bases from V and 3 from J, leaving 8 bases between them. The CDR3 protein is CASSLGTDYEQYF. The DNA for the CDR3 is TGTGCCAGCAGTTTAGGGACGGACTACGAGCAGTACTTC.